This T cell receptor (beta chain) was identified in a study of CD8+ T cells in alopecia areata. General observations from the study: Greater clonality was observed in lesional scalp samples, especially alopecia totalis/universalis, versus normal scalp.

Sequencing templates came from extracted RNA that was reverse transcribed into cDNA. Method: immunoSEQ multiplex PCR; TCRdb's copy keeps in-frame clones and lacks some. The table shows over 100,000 clones, with 45% to 50% occurring only once. The CDR3 consists of 16 residues. Trimming stripped 0 bases from V and 2 bases from J, with 14 bases between. CDR1 and CDR2 (germline): LGHNA, YSLEER. As concerns this clone: Its matching antigen is unknown.

The receptor was derived from a human donor with alopecia areata. The specimen comprised CD8+ T cells sorted from blood, sampled at week 0. The gene calls are TRBV4-3 and TRBJ2-7; TRBD2 might be the D (6 bases). DNA for the CDR3: TGCGCCAGCAGCCAAGAGGAGGGGCCCCCTACCTACGAGCAGTACTTC. Translating it yields CASSQEEGPPTYEQYF.